The 12 T cell receptor beta chains listed next were all sequenced from one sample in a study of blood T cell repertoires in COVID-19. TCRdb keeps only in-frame clones here, not all; method: immunoSEQ multiplex PCR. The data show approximately 340,000 clones, 80% to 95% seen once. The sequenced sample was PBMCs or T cells enriched from blood (not recorded which). The origin of the receptors is a woman between 35 and 50 years old who had been exposed to COVID-19.

The chain employs TRBV19 and TRBJ1-2, with 7 nucleotides matching TRBD1. V lost 5 bases, J lost 2 bases, and 11 bases stayed unmatched. The germline V gene has CDR1 LNHDA and CDR2 SQIVND (reference sequence). The length of the CDR3 is 16 residues. In DNA, the CDR3 is TGTGCCAGTAGTCGAGGGGACAGCTTTTCAAACTATGGCTACACCTTC. This sequence encodes CASSRGDSFSNYGYTF.

The sample holds one count of this clone. The chain links TRBV7-6 to TRBJ2-3; D might be TRBD2 (7 bases). The CDR3 runs 19 residues. Trimming took off 5 bases at V and 0 bases at J, with 24 bases between the two ends. The V gene's germline CDR1 is SGHVS and CDR2 FNYEAQ. DNA for the CDR3: TGTGCCAGCAGCCCAAAGGTTGGGGGGGGCTTTTTTAGCACAGATACGCAGTATTTT. Translated: CASSPKVGGGFFSTDTQYF.

The chain has TRBV2 and TRBJ1-1, with 7 bases matching TRBD1. Germline V CDR1 and CDR2: SNHLY, FYNNEI. The CDR3 has 15 residues. The J segment lost 4 bases and the V segment lost 7 bases, leaving 12 bases of the junction unmatched. The CDR3 sequence is CASTGETGPGTEAFF. For the CDR3, the DNA is TGTGCCAGCACTGGAGAGACAGGGCCCGGCACTGAAGCTTTCTTT.

Only one count was recorded for this clone. V and J are TRBV7-8 and TRBJ2-7; D not certain. The germline CDR1 and CDR2 sequences are SGHVS and FQNEAQ. Trimming removed 7 bases at V and 2 bases at J, with 12 bases between. The CDR3 contains 13 residues. The CDR3 loop is CASTSTDPYEQYF. CDR3 sequence (DNA): TGTGCCAGCACCTCTACTGATCCCTACGAGCAGTACTTC.

Turning to this clone: This specimen includes other DNA sequences encoding the same CDR3. V gene TRBV12-3 or TRBV12-4 combines with J gene TRBJ1-1; D is unresolved. This CDR3 has 13 residues. Trimming stripped 1 base from V and 1 base from J, with 4 bases between. CDR3 sequence (DNA): TGTGCCAGCAGTTTAGGGCAGAACACTGAAGCTTTCTTT. As protein: CASSLGQNTEAFF.

This clone was recorded a few times. This chain connects TRBV7-3 to TRBJ1-1; D not resolved. CDR1 and CDR2 (germline): SGHTA, FQGTGA. CDR3 length equals 14 residues. V was pared by 0 bases and J by 3 bases, with 8 bases between. The CDR3 sequence: CASSLTNADTEAFF. CDR3 coding DNA: TGTGCCAGCAGCTTAACGAACGCAGACACTGAAGCTTTCTTT.

This clone was recorded only once. The rearrangement links TRBV4-3 to TRBJ1-6, with TRBD1 identical over 7 bases. Trimming cost V 0 bases and J 11 bases; bases outside gene matches: 10. Germline CDR1 reads LGHNA; CDR2 reads YSLEER. The CDR3 totals 16 residues. Here the CDR3 reads CASSQDRGQGVAPLHF. CDR3 sequence (DNA): TGCGCCAGCAGCCAAGATCGAGGGCAGGGGGTGGCACCCCTCCACTTT.

The rearrangement joins TRBV18 to TRBJ1-1; D remains unclear. This CDR3 region has 14 residues. Germline V gene data show CDR1 as KGHSH and CDR2 as LQKENI. V lost 2 bases and J 3 bases, leaving 10 bases between the germline ends. DNA for the CDR3: TGTGCCAGCTCACCATGGGAGGGAGACACTGAAGCTTTCTTT. It encodes CASSPWEGDTEAFF.

V is TRBV7-2 and J is TRBJ1-1; D gene unclear. The CDR3 consists of 15 residues. Germline V gene lookup returns CDR1 SGHTA and CDR2 FQGNSA. V dropped 4 bases and J dropped 4 bases, with 16 bases sitting between them. The CDR3 region is CASSSVLYGSTEAFF. The CDR3, as DNA: TGTGCCAGCAGCTCCGTTCTTTACGGTAGCACTGAAGCTTTCTTT.

The chain carries TRBV9 and TRBJ1-2; TRBD1 agrees at 8 bases. This CDR3 has 15 amino acids. The ends lost 0 bases at V and 0 bases at J; junction bases unmatched: 1. The germline CDR1 and CDR2 sequences are SGDLS and YYNGEE. CDR3 nucleotide sequence: TGTGCCAGCAGCGTAGCACAGGGGGCTAACTATGGCTACACCTTC. Its translation: CASSVAQGANYGYTF.

The chain joins TRBV28 to TRBJ2-7, with D unclear. Germline-derived CDR1 and CDR2 are MDHEN and SYDVKM. This CDR3 spans 14 amino acids. V was cut by 4 bases and J by 1 base, with 11 bases left in between. This CDR3 reads CASSSPNQSYEQYF. The CDR3 DNA reads TGTGCCAGCAGTTCCCCGAATCAGTCCTACGAGCAGTACTTC.

This clone has just one count. J is TRBJ2-1 and V is TRBV6-2 or TRBV6-3, with D perhaps TRBD1 (5 bases). From germline, CDR1 is MNHEY and CDR2 SVGEGT. The CDR3 loop spans 15 amino acids. V lost 6 bases to trimming and J lost 2 bases, with 14 bases between them. The CDR3 reads CASSEQGVAYNEQFF. The DNA for the CDR3 is TGTGCCAGCAGCGAACAAGGGGTAGCCTACAATGAGCAGTTCTTC.